The 10 T cell receptor beta chains listed next were all sequenced from one sample in a study of CD8 T cells in Susac syndrome (dated by TCRdb to between 2018 and 2021). The library was made by the immunoSEQ multiplex PCR assay. RNA was extracted using the RNeasy kit, and roughly 0.5 to 1 microgram was reverse transcribed with random hexamers. Through fastp at Q25 and MiXCR, TCRdb rebuilt clones from the public reads, retaining in-frame beta chains. Duplicate CDR3 protein sequences are folded into a single record with the most common DNA and genes. The sample records approximately 190,000 distinct CDR3 sequences, over 90% of which are singletons. The ten largest make up 0.085% to 0.095% of the sample. Material: CD4+ T cells from PBMCs. These receptors all stem from a human donor with multiple sclerosis.

The rearrangement joins TRBV7-9 to TRBJ2-7, with 7 bases identical to TRBD1. The V and J ends lost 2 bases and 2 bases, in that order; junction bases with no gene match: 6. Germline V gives CDR1 SEHNR, CDR2 FQNEAQ (reference sequence). The CDR3 has 15 amino acids. CDR3 in DNA: TGTGCCAGCAGCTTAAAGGGGACAGAAGCCTACGAGCAGTACTTC. Residues: CASSLKGTEAYEQYF.

The CDR3 bases are TGTGCCAGCGGAATAGCGGCTTACAATGAGCAGTTCTTC. It codes for CASGIAAYNEQFF. The genes are TRBV27 and TRBJ2-1, with D perhaps matching TRBD2 (6 bases). This CDR3 has 13 amino acids. The V end was cut by 8 bases, the J end by 4 bases, with 12 bases between. Germline V lookup: CDR1 MNHEY, CDR2 SMNVEV (reference sequence).

The chain is built from TRBV12-5 and TRBJ1-5; D gene uncertain. This CDR3 has 14 residues. Trimming removed 7 bases from V and 3 bases from J, with 13 bases in between. Germline V lookup: CDR1 LGHNT, CDR2 FRNRAP. The CDR3 sequence: CASAPGPDNQPQHF. DNA for the CDR3: TGTGCTAGTGCCCCTGGACCTGACAATCAGCCCCAGCATTTT.

V is TRBV30 and J is TRBJ1-1; D unclear. Deletions cut 4 bases from V and 4 bases from J, with 13 bases between. Germline V gives CDR1 GTSNPN, CDR2 SVGIG (reference sequence). The CDR3 has 13 residues. The CDR3 region is CAWTPGRTTEAFF. The CDR3 nucleotides are TGTGCCTGGACTCCCGGACGGACCACTGAAGCTTTCTTT. Complete variable domain (other parts from reference TRBV30 and TRBJ1-1): SQTIHQWPATLVQPVGSPLSLECTVEGTSNPNLYWYRQAAGRGLQLLFYSVGIGQISSEVPQNLSASRPQDRQFILSSKKLLLSDSGFYLCAWTPGRTTEAFFGQGTRLTVV.

V and J are TRBV5-1 and TRBJ2-7; D is ambiguous. The CDR3 is made up of 16 amino acids. V was clipped by 0 bases and J by 6 bases, with 19 bases between them. CDR1 is SGHRS, CDR2 YFSETQ, per germline. The CDR3 is CASSLGHLVSRAEQYF. The CDR3 nucleotides are TGCGCCAGCAGCTTGGGACACCTGGTATCCCGTGCCGAGCAGTACTTC.

The chain uses TRBV7-9 and TRBJ1-5; D unclear. Germline lookup yields CDR1 SEHNR and CDR2 FQNEAQ (reference sequence). The CDR3 runs to 13 residues. Trimming removed 1 base from V and 5 bases from J, with 6 bases in between. CDR3 loop: CASSLVADQPQHF. Here the CDR3 DNA reads TGTGCCAGCAGCTTAGTAGCGGATCAGCCCCAGCATTTT. Combining the CDR3 with reference TRBV7-9 and TRBJ1-5 gives the whole variable domain DTGVSQNPRHKITKRGQNVTFRCDPISEHNRLYWYRQTLGQGPEFLTYFQNEAQLEKSRLLSDRFSAERPKGSFSTLEIQRTEQGDSAMYLCASSLVADQPQHFGDGTRLSIL.

This chain links TRBV12-3 or TRBV12-4 with TRBJ2-3; no definite D call. Trimming took off 6 bases at V and 9 bases at J, with 19 bases between the two ends. The CDR3 has 14 residues. CDR3 in amino acids: CASSAPKPPTTQYF. The CDR3 DNA reads TGTGCCAGCAGCGCACCAAAACCCCCGACCACGCAGTATTTT.

The chain is built from TRBV9 and TRBJ2-5; no clear D. V lost 1 base, J lost 4 bases, and 11 bases lay in between. The CDR3 spans 14 residues. Germline values: CDR1 SGDLS, CDR2 YYNGEE. The CDR3 DNA sequence: TGTGCCAGCAGCGTAAACACTGCCGGAGAGACCCAGTACTTC. It yields the protein CASSVNTAGETQYF.

The chain has TRBV5-4 and TRBJ1-5; no definite D call. Germline lookup yields CDR1 SGHNT and CDR2 YYREEE (reference sequence). Deletions cut 0 bases from V and 7 bases from J, with 8 bases between. This CDR3 is 13 amino acids long. The CDR3 region is CASSLAPRQPQHF. The CDR3 DNA follows: TGTGCCAGCAGCTTGGCCCCACGACAGCCCCAGCATTTT. The whole variable domain, remainder taken from reference TRBV5-4 and TRBJ1-5, is ETGVTQSPTHLIKTRGQQVTLRCSSQSGHNTVSWYQQALGQGPQFIFQYYREEENGRGNFPPRFSGLQFPNYSSELNVNALELDDSALYLCASSLAPRQPQHFGDGTRLSIL.

The chain has TRBV19 and TRBJ1-2; no definite D call. CDR1 and CDR2 from the germline V gene are LNHDA and SQIVND (reference sequence). V was clipped by 4 bases and J by 3 bases, with 9 bases between them. The CDR3 totals 13 residues. Here the CDR3 DNA reads TGTGCCAGTAGTAGCGGCAGGTACTATGGCTACACCTTC. It specifies CASSSGRYYGYTF.